A single sample gave rise to the 23 T cell receptor beta chains below, sequenced in a study of OX40 agonist ivuxolimab in advanced cancers. The method was immunoSEQ multiplex PCR; TCRdb's version includes in-frame clones alone and lacks a portion of them. This table has approximately 33,000 clones, more than 85% appearing once. This specimen consisted of CD4+ or CD8+ T cells sorted from blood, obtained in a trial of the OX40 agonist ivuxolimab. These receptors were obtained from an adult with an advanced solid tumor such as melanoma, head and neck, liver or kidney cancer.

The rearrangement uses TRBV4-3 and TRBJ2-1; 8 bases agree with TRBD2. The germline V gene encodes CDR1 LGHNA and CDR2 YSLEER. J gave up 5 bases and V 0 bases, and 9 bases lay outside the gene matches. This CDR3 spans 17 amino acids. In nucleotides, the CDR3 is TGCGCCAGCAGCCAAGAAGGTGGGCTAGCGGGCCACAATGAGCAGTTCTTC. Protein: CASSQEGGLAGHNEQFF.

This sequence joins TRBV7-2 and TRBJ1-1; 9 bases align to TRBD1. V dropped 2 bases and J dropped 4; count of bases not matched to a gene: 5. This CDR3 region has 15 residues. Germline loops: CDR1 SGHTA, CDR2 FQGNSA. The CDR3 DNA is TGTGCCAGCAGCTTAAACAGGGGGCTTGGCACTGAAGCTTTCTTT. This sequence encodes CASSLNRGLGTEAFF.

The J gene is TRBJ2-7, the V gene TRBV27; possibly TRBD2 for D (6 bases). CDR1 is MNHEY, CDR2 SMNVEV, per germline (reference sequence). This CDR3 is built from 13 residues. V was clipped by 5 bases and J by 3 bases, with 11 bases between them. CDR3 region: CASSPGGYYEQYF. As DNA, the CDR3 is TGTGCCAGCAGTCCCGGGGGATACTACGAGCAGTACTTC.

The chain carries TRBV5-6 and TRBJ2-7; D possibly matches TRBD1 or TRBD2 (5 bases each). Trimming removed 3 bases from V and 3 bases from J, with 10 bases in between. The CDR3 runs to 13 residues. Germline V gene lookup returns CDR1 SGHDT and CDR2 YYEEEE. For the CDR3, the DNA is TGTGCCAGCAGCTCGGGACGGTTCTACGAGCAGTACTTC. As protein: CASSSGRFYEQYF.

This sequence joins TRBV4-1 and TRBJ2-3; 7 bases fit TRBD1. The CDR3 runs 16 residues. Germline assignment: CDR1 MGHRA and CDR2 YSYEKL. The trim removed 4 bases at V and 1 base at J, leaving 8 bases unmatched. The CDR3 here is CASSPTGFGRTDTQYF. The CDR3 DNA follows: TGCGCCAGCAGCCCGACAGGGTTTGGTCGCACAGATACGCAGTATTTT.

V and J are TRBV15 and TRBJ1-2, with D perhaps matching TRBD1 (6 bases). Trimming cost V 5 bases and J 8 bases, with 21 bases left between them. The CDR3 contains 15 residues. Germline V gene data show CDR1 as LNHNV and CDR2 as YYDKDF (reference sequence). The CDR3 loop is CATSPQGNRFEGYTF. The CDR3 region has the DNA TGTGCCACCAGCCCCCAGGGGAATCGGTTTGAGGGCTACACCTTC.

By share of the sample, this clone is large (0.1 to 1%). J is TRBJ2-1 and V is TRBV9; TRBD2 matches 7 bases. V was clipped by 0 bases and J by 9 bases; unmatched bases: 12. Germline assignment: CDR1 SGDLS and CDR2 YYNGEE. The CDR3 has 16 residues. DNA of the CDR3: TGTGCCAGCAGCGTAGAAGGGGAGGGGCTTTGGCGTGAGCAGTTCTTC. Encoded protein: CASSVEGEGLWREQFF.

The V call is TRBV30, the J call TRBJ2-2, with unresolved D. This CDR3 comprises 14 residues. Germline V gene sequence: CDR1 GTSNPN, CDR2 SVGIG (reference sequence). With 2 bases removed from V and 5 bases from J, the gap between germline ends came to 12 bases. In DNA form, the CDR3 reads TGTGCCTGGAGTACGTACCGCGAAACCGGGGAGCTGTTTTTT. Residues: CAWSTYRETGELFF.

This clone was counted a few times. The sample has other DNA sequences that encode this CDR3 too. The chain is built from TRBV11-1 and TRBJ1-1, with a tentative D call TRBD1 (6 bases). V lost 1 base to trimming and J lost 5 bases, with 14 bases between them. Germline CDR1 reads SGHAT; CDR2 reads FQDESV (reference sequence). The CDR3 is made up of 15 amino acids. CDR3 amino acids: CASSLGSGGLTEAFF. Written as DNA, the CDR3 is TGTGCCAGCAGCTTAGGCTCCGGGGGCCTGACTGAAGCTTTCTTT.

The chain is built from TRBV28 and TRBJ1-3, with TRBD1 matching over 7 bases. The germline gives CDR1 MDHEN, CDR2 SYDVKM. V lost 4 bases to trimming and J lost 1 base; unmatched junction nucleotides: 1. The CDR3 runs 14 residues. The CDR3 sequence is CASSWTGSGNTIYF. The CDR3 DNA is TGTGCCAGCAGTTGGACAGGTTCTGGAAACACCATATATTTT.

Relative to its sample, this clone is medium-sized. This chain joins TRBV19 and TRBJ2-7, with a weak D call TRBD1 (7 bases). This CDR3 has 14 amino acids. Germline V gene lookup returns CDR1 LNHDA and CDR2 SQIVND (reference sequence). Between the trimmed V and J ends, which lost 4 bases and 3 bases, there was a span of 13 bases. CDR3 DNA: TGTGCCAGTAGTACCGGACAGGACTACTACGAGCAGTACTTC. As protein: CASSTGQDYYEQYF.

This clone was seen only once. The chain uses TRBV6-6 and TRBJ1-3; tentative D call: TRBD1 (6 bases). The CDR3 contains 16 residues. The germline V gene has CDR1 MNHNY and CDR2 SVGAGI (reference sequence). The V end lost 6 bases, the J end lost 2 bases, and 17 bases lay between the germline ends. The CDR3 region has the DNA TGTGCCAGCAGGGGGGCCGTACAGGGAACTGGAAACACCATATATTTT. Translating it yields CASRGAVQGTGNTIYF.

The count of this clone is one. This CDR3 reads CASSQDRAQPQHF. CDR3 DNA: TGTGCCAGCAGTCAGGACAGGGCACAGCCCCAGCATTTT. The J gene is TRBJ1-5, the V gene TRBV7-9; 8 positions match TRBD1. V was pared by 6 bases and J by 7 bases, with 5 bases of the junction left unmatched. CDR3 length: 13 amino acids. Germline V CDR1 and CDR2: SEHNR, FQNEAQ (reference sequence).

The chain recombines TRBV28 with TRBJ2-2; TRBD1 aligns across 11 bases. There are 16 residues in the CDR3. Germline-derived CDR1 and CDR2 are MDHEN and SYDVKM. Unmatched junction bases numbered 8, after V lost 4 bases and J lost 7 bases. CDR3 region: CASSSPRTGGHGELFF. The DNA for the CDR3 is TGTGCCAGCAGTTCGCCAAGGACAGGGGGCCACGGGGAGCTGTTTTTT.

V gene TRBV30 combines with J gene TRBJ2-6, with D uncertain. The CDR3 loop spans 15 amino acids. Germline V gene lookup returns CDR1 GTSNPN and CDR2 SVGIG (reference sequence). With 2 bases removed from V and 6 bases from J, the gap between germline ends came to 14 bases. The CDR3 region is CAWSLGPHVANVLTF. The DNA for the CDR3 is TGTGCCTGGAGTTTAGGGCCCCACGTGGCCAACGTCCTGACTTTC. The whole variable domain, remainder taken from reference TRBV30 and TRBJ2-6, is SQTIHQWPATLVQPVGSPLSLECTVEGTSNPNLYWYRQAAGRGLQLLFYSVGIGQISSEVPQNLSASRPQDRQFILSSKKLLLSDSGFYLCAWSLGPHVANVLTFGAGSRLTVL.

J is TRBJ2-7 and V is TRBV6-5, with D unresolved. V was cut by 5 bases and J by 3 bases, with 17 bases left in between. The germline CDR1 and CDR2 sequences are MNHEY and SVGAGI. CDR3 size: 15 residues. In DNA, the CDR3 is TGTGCCAGCAGTGGGCGATTACCCCCTATCTACGAGCAGTACTTC. This codes for CASSGRLPPIYEQYF.

The V gene is TRBV6-5, the J gene TRBJ1-2, with 8 bases that match TRBD1. CDR1 MNHEY and CDR2 SVGAGI come from the germline V gene. This CDR3 has 13 amino acids. V shed 6 bases and J 8 bases; nucleotides not matched to a gene: 8. CDR3 in amino acids: CASSYTGGGGYTF. DNA of the CDR3: TGTGCCAGCAGCTATACAGGGGGAGGCGGCTACACCTTC.

The chain employs TRBV11-2 and TRBJ2-3; D not certain. Germline assignment: CDR1 SGHAT and CDR2 FQNNGV. Trimming took 0 bases from V and 7 from J, leaving 11 bases between them. The CDR3 is made up of 14 amino acids. Here the CDR3 reads CASSLELVVYTQYF. The CDR3 nucleotides are TGTGCCAGCAGCTTAGAACTCGTCGTCTATACGCAGTATTTT.

The V gene is TRBV28, the J gene TRBJ2-4; TRBD1 is a possible D gene (9 bases). This CDR3 has 19 residues. The V end was cut by 6 bases, the J end by 1 base, with 25 bases between. Germline assignment: CDR1 MDHEN and CDR2 SYDVKM. CDR3 sequence reads: CASRAGTGTGRVAKNIQYF. As DNA, the CDR3 is TGTGCCAGCAGAGCGGGGACAGGGACCGGGAGGGTGGCCAAAAACATTCAGTACTTC.

The rearrangement uses TRBV27 and TRBJ2-7; TRBD1 matches 9 bases. The CDR3 is 14 amino acids. CDR1 is MNHEY and CDR2 is SMNVEV in the germline V gene (reference sequence). The V gene end was trimmed by 4 bases and the J gene end by 0 bases; junction bases not matched to a gene: 1. The CDR3 DNA follows: TGTGCCAGCAGTTCACAGGGGGCCTCCTACGAGCAGTACTTC. It yields the protein CASSSQGASYEQYF.

The rearrangement joins TRBV11-3 to TRBJ2-1, with D perhaps TRBD2 (5 bases). The CDR3 is made up of 14 amino acids. Germline V gives CDR1 SGHNT, CDR2 YENEEA. V lost 4 bases and J 6 bases, leaving 13 bases between the germline ends. The CDR3 region has the DNA TGTGCCAGCAGCTCCCCGGGGAGCGGCAATGAGCAGTTCTTC. It is translated as CASSSPGSGNEQFF.

The CDR3 sequence is CASSPRGTGELFF. The CDR3 DNA sequence: TGTGCCAGCAGCCCGAGGGGCACCGGGGAGCTGTTTTTT. V gene TRBV11-3 combines with J gene TRBJ2-2; D tentatively reads TRBD1 or TRBD2 (5 bases each). V lost 5 bases and J lost 4, with 8 bases in between. The CDR3 is 13 amino acids. Looked up from germline, CDR1 is SGHNT and CDR2 is YENEEA.

The chain uses TRBV6-4 and TRBJ2-6; D not resolved. Germline values: CDR1 MRHNA, CDR2 SNTAGT. With 0 bases removed from V and 4 bases from J, the gap between germline ends came to 4 bases. CDR3 size: 14 residues. CDR3 region: CASSDSGGANVLTF. DNA for the CDR3: TGTGCCAGCAGTGACTCTGGAGGGGCCAACGTCCTGACTTTC.